Sequencing of this T cell receptor beta chain was carried out in a study of cytomegalovirus exposure and HLA in healthy donors. Study-level results: Beyond CMV serostatus, there was no information to go on about immune exposure. TCR beta V- and J-gene trimming was later associated with a missense DCLRE1C variant. An analysis was carried out later, and it reportedly showed fewer N-insertions in an Asian-associated ancestry cluster than the roughly 700-donor mean. According to a later analysis, most TCR beta chains associated with CMV appeared HLA-restricted.

The PCR used 60 Vbeta and 13 Jbeta primers. Using immunoSEQ multiplex PCR, the repertoire was profiled, and TCRdb retains in-frame clones only, with some absent. The sample contains about 150,000 clones, around 90% of which appear only once. Turning to this clone: Its antigen is undetermined.

The sequence derives from a woman aged 40-49 years in good health and CMV-seronegative. Sequenced sample: PBMCs.

DNA for the CDR3: TGCGCCAGCAGCTCGCAAACAGACGGCGGGGAGCTGTTTTTT. Protein: CASSSQTDGGELFF. V usage is TRBV5-1 and J usage is TRBJ2-2; D is undetermined. Trimming took 3 bases from V and 7 from J, leaving 13 bases between them. CDR3 length: 14 residues. CDR1 SGHRS and CDR2 YFSETQ come from the germline V gene. Full variable domain (remainder filled in from reference TRBV5-1 and TRBJ2-2): KAGVTQTPRYLIKTRGQQVTLSCSPISGHRSVSWYQQTPGQGLQFLFEYFSETQRNKGNFPGRFSGRQFSNSRSEMNVSTLELGDSALYLCASSSQTDGGELFFGEGSRLTVL.